This is a list of T cell receptor beta chains from one sample in a study of control samples from healthy donors and cancer patients. TCRdb keeps only in-frame clones here, not all; method: immunoSEQ multiplex PCR. The sample gives 75,000 to 100,000 clones, roughly 78% of which show up once; approximately 2% is in the top ten. Sequencing was carried out using blood. The origin of the receptors is a man in his sixties in good health. The CDR3 runs from the conserved cysteine through the conserved F or W. Each record gives: D gene, clone size, V gene, J gene, CDR3 DNA, CDR3 protein. The D gene is left open where the match is weak. Expanded clones are given a class, and other clones once, few, many or no size at all.

D gene: TRBD1
clone size: NA
V gene: TRBV4-2
J gene: TRBJ1-4
CDR3 DNA: TGTGCCAGCAGCCAAGAGCCCAGGGGGGGTAATGAAAAACTGTTTTTT
CDR3 protein: CASSQEPRGGNEKLFF

D gene: TRBD2
clone size: NA
V gene: TRBV7-3
J gene: TRBJ2-3
CDR3 DNA: TGTGCCAGCAGCAAGAGCGGGGGTCTCACAGATACGCAGTATTTT
CDR3 protein: CASSKSGGLTDTQYF

D gene: TRBD2
clone size: NA
V gene: TRBV6-5
J gene: TRBJ2-5
CDR3 DNA: TGTGCCAGCGTAAGCGGGGATATACAAGAGACCCAGTACTTC
CDR3 protein: CASVSGDIQETQYF

D gene: NA
clone size: NA
V gene: TRBV4-1
J gene: TRBJ1-5
CDR3 DNA: TGCGCCAGCAGCCAATCATGGCAGAGCAATCAGCCCCAGCATTTT
CDR3 protein: CASSQSWQSNQPQHF

D gene: NA
clone size: NA
V gene: TRBV23-1
J gene: TRBJ1-2
CDR3 DNA: TGCGCCTTGCTTACGGGCCGTAACTATGGCTACACCTTC
CDR3 protein: CALLTGRNYGYTF

D gene: NA
clone size: NA
V gene: TRBV5-5
J gene: TRBJ1-4
CDR3 DNA: TGTGCCAGCAGCTTGGCCTGGGATGTTAATGAAAAACTGTTTTTT
CDR3 protein: CASSLAWDVNEKLFF

D gene: NA
clone size: NA
V gene: TRBV4-1
J gene: TRBJ1-4
CDR3 DNA: TGCCCCAGCAGCCCTAAGGACACGGGGCGAGAGAACCAAAAACTGTTTTTC
CDR3 protein: CPSSPKDTGRENQKLFF

D gene: NA
clone size: NA
V gene: TRBV6-5
J gene: TRBJ1-2
CDR3 DNA: TGTGCCAGCGCACGAGCCGGAGGGGGAAGCGGCTACACCTTC
CDR3 protein: CASARAGGGSGYTF

D gene: TRBD1
clone size: once
V gene: TRBV10-1
J gene: TRBJ2-7
CDR3 DNA: TGCGCCAGCAGCCTAGAGACCCGGGACAGTTGTTCCTACGAGCAGTACTTC
CDR3 protein: CASSLETRDSCSYEQYF

D gene: NA
clone size: once
V gene: TRBV27
J gene: TRBJ2-7
CDR3 DNA: TGTGCCAGCAGTCCTAGAAATGGGTCCCATGACGAGCAGTACTTC
CDR3 protein: CASSPRNGSHDEQYF